The clone carrying this T cell receptor beta chain has at least ten counts. The entry originates in a study of T cells after yellow fever vaccination. TCRdb independently ran MiXCR on the 5' RACE reads; one entry per CDR3 protein. The repertoire holds roughly 16,000 distinct CDR3 sequences, with about 4% as singletons. There are 13 residues in the CDR3. The V and J ends lost 8 bases and 6 bases respectively, with 13 bases between them. Germline V gives CDR1 LGHDT, CDR2 YNNKEL (reference sequence). This sequence was found in a man aged 30-40 years who received the YFV17D yellow fever vaccine. This specimen consisted of PBMCs, either bulk or a sorted T-cell subset (CD4+, CD8+, memory, or dextramer-sorted; not recorded which), obtained 15 days after the yellow fever booster vaccination. The rearrangement uses TRBV3-1 and TRBJ2-2; possible D gene TRBD2, 5 bases. The CDR3 sequence: CASRRHGAGELFF. CDR3 in DNA: TGTGCCAGCCGCCGCCACGGGGCCGGGGAGCTGTTTTTT.